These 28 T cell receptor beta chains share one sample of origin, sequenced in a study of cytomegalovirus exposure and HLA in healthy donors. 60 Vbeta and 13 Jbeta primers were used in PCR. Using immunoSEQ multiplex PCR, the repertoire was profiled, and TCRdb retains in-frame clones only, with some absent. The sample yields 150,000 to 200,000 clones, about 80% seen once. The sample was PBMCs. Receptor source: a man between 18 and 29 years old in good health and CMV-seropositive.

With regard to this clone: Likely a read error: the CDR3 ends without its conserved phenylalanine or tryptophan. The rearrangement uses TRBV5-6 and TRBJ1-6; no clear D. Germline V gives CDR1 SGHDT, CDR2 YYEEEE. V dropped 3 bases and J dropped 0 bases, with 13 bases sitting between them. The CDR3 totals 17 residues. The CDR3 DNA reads TGTGCCAGCAGCTCTTGGGAGCATAGCTCCTATAATTCACCCCTCCACCTT. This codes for CASSSWEHSSYNSPLHL.

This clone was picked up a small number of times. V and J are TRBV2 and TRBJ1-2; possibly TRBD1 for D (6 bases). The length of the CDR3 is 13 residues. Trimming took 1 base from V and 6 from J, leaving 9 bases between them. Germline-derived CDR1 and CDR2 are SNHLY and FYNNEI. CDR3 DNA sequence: TGTGCCAGCAGTGAAGAAGGGGGACATGGCTACACCTTC. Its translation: CASSEEGGHGYTF.

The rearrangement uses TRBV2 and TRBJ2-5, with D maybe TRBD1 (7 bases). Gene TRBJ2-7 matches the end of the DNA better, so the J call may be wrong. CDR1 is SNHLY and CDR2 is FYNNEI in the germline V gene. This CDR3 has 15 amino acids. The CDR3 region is CASSEGGTASYEQYF. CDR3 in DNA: TGTGCCAGCAGTGAAGGCGGGACAGCCTCCTACGAGCAGTACTTC.

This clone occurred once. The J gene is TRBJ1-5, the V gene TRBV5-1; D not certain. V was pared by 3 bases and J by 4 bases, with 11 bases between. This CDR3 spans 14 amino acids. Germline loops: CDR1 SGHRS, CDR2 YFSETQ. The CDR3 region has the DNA TGCGCCAGCAGCTCCGGACTGAATAATCAGCCCCAGCATTTT. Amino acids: CASSSGLNNQPQHF.

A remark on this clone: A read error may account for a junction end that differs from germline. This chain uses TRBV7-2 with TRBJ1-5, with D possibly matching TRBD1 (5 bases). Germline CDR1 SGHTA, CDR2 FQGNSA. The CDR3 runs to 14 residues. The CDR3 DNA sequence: TGTGCCAGCAGCTTATTCAGGGATCTTCAGTCCCAGCATTTT. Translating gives CASSLFRDLQSQHF.

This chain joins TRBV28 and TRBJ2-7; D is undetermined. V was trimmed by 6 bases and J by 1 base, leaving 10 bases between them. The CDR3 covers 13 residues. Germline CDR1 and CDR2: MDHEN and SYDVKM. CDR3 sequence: CASSLDKSYEQYF. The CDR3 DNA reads TGTGCCAGCAGCCTCGACAAATCCTACGAGCAGTACTTC.

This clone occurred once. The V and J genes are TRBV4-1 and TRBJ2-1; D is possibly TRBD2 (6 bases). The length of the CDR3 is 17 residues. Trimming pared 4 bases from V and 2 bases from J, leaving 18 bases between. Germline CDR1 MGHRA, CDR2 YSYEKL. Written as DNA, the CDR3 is TGCGCCAGCAGCCTTTCGACTAGTGGGGCTACCTACAATGAGCAGTTCTTC. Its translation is CASSLSTSGATYNEQFF.

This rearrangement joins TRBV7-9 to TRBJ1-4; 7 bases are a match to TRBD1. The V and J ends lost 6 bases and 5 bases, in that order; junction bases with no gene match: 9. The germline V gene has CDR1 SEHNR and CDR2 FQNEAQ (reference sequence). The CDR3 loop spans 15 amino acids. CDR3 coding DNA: TGTGCCAGCAGACGAGGGACAGCCAACAATGAAAAACTGTTTTTT. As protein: CASRRGTANNEKLFF. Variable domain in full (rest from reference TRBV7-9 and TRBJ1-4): DTGVSQNPRHKITKRGQNVTFRCDPISEHNRLYWYRQTLGQGPEFLTYFQNEAQLEKSRLLSDRFSAERPKGSFSTLEIQRTEQGDSAMYLCASRRGTANNEKLFFGSGTQLSVL.

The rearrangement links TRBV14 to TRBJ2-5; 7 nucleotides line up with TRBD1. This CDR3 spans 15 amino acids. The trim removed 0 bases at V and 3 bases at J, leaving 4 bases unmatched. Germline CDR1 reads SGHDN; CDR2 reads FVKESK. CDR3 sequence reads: CASSQDGDREETQYF. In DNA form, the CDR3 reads TGTGCCAGCAGCCAAGATGGGGACAGAGAAGAGACCCAGTACTTC.

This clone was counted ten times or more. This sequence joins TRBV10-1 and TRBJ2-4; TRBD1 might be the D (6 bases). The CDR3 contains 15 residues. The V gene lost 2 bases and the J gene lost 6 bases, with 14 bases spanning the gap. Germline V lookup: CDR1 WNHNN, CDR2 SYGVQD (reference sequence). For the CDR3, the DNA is TGCGCCAGCAGTGAGAATCTGGGGGCGAGAAACATTCAGTACTTC. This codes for CASSENLGARNIQYF.

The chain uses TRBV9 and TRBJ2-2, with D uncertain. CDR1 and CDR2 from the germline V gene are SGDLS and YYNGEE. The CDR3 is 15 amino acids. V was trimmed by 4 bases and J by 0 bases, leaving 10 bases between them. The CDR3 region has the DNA TGTGCCAGCAGCAAGATAGGAGCGAACACCGGGGAGCTGTTTTTT. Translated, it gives CASSKIGANTGELFF.

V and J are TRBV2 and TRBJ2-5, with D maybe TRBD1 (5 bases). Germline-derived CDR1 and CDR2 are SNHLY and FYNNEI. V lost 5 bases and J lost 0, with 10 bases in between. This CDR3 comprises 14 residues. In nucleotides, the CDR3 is TGTGCCAGCAGTCCGACAGAGAACCAAGAGACCCAGTACTTC. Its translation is CASSPTENQETQYF.

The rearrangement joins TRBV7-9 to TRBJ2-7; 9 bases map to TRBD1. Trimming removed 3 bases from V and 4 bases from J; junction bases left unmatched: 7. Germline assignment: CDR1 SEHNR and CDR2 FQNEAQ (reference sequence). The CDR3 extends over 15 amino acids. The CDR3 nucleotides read TGTGCCAGCAGCTTTACAGGGGGCATGGAGTACGAGCAGTACTTC. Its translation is CASSFTGGMEYEQYF.

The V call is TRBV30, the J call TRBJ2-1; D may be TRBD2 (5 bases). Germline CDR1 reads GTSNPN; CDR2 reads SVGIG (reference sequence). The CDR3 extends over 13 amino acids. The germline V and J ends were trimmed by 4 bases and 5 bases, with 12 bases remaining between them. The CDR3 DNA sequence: TGTGCCTGGACATCGGGGTTAAACAATGAGCAGTTCTTC. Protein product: CAWTSGLNNEQFF.

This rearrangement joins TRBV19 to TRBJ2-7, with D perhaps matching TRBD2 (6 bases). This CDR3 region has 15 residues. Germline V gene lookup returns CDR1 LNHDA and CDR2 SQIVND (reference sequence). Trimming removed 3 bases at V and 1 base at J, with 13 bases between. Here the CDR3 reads CASSIGSGGSYEQYF. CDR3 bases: TGTGCCAGTAGTATTGGTAGTGGGGGGTCCTACGAGCAGTACTTC. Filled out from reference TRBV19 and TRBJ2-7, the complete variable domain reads DGGITQSPKYLFRKEGQNVTLSCEQNLNHDAMYWYRQDPGQGLRLIYYSQIVNDFQKGDIAEGYSVSREKKESFPLTVTSAQKNPTAFYLCASSIGSGGSYEQYFGPGTRLTVT.

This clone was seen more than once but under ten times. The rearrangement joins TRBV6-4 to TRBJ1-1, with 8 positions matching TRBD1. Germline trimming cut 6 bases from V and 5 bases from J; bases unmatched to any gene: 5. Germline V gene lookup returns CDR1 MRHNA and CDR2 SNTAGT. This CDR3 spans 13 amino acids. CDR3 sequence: CASRVDRGTEAFF. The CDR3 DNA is TGTGCCAGCAGAGTAGACAGGGGTACTGAAGCTTTCTTT.

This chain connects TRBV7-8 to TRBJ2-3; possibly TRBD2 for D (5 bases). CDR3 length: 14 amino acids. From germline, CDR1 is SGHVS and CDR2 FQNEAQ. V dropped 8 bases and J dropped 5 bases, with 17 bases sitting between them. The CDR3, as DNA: TGTGCCAGCCTACCAAATATGAGGGTAGATACGCAGTATTTT. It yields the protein CASLPNMRVDTQYF.

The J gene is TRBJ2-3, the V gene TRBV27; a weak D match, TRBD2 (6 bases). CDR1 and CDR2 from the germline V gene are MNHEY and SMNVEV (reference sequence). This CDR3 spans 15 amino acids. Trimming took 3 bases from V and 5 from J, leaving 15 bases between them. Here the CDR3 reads CASSLRGRKEDTQYF. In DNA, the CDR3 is TGTGCCAGCAGTTTGCGAGGGAGGAAGGAAGATACGCAGTATTTT.

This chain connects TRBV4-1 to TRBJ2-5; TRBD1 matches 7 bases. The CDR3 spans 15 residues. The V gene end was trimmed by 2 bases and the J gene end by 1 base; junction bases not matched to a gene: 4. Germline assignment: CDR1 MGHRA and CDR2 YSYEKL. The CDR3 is CASSQSRDSQETQYF. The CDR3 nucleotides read TGCGCCAGCAGCCAATCTAGGGACAGCCAAGAGACCCAGTACTTC.

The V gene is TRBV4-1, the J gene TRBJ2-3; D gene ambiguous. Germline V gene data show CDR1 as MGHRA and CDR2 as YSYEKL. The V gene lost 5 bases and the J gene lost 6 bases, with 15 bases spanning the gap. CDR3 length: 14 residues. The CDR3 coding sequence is TGCGCCAGCAGCGAGAGAACGGGTTGGGATACGCAGTATTTT. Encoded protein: CASSERTGWDTQYF.

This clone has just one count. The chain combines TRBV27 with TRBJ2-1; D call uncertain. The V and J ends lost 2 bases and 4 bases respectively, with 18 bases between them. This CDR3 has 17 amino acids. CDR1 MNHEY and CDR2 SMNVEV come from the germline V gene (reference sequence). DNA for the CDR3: TGTGCCAGCAGTTTAGGTTGGCCCCCGGGTCCATACAATGAGCAGTTCTTC. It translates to CASSLGWPPGPYNEQFF.

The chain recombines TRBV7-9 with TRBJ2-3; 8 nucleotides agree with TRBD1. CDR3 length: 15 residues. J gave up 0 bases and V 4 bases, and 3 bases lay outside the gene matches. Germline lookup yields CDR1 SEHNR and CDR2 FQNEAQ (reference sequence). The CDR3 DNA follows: TGTGCCAGCAGCTGGACAGGGAGTAGCACAGATACGCAGTATTTT. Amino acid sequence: CASSWTGSSTDTQYF.

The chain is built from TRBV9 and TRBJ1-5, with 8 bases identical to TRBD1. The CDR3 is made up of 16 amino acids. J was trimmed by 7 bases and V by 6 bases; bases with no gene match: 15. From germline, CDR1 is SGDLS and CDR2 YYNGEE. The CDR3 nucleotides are TGTGCCAGCACCCAGGGGGCGGCCGCCCGCGACCAGCCCCAGCATTTT. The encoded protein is CASTQGAAARDQPQHF. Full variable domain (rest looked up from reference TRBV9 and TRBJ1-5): DSGVTQTPKHLITATGQRVTLRCSPRSGDLSVYWYQQSLDQGLQFLIQYYNGEERAKGNILERFSAQQFPDLHSELNLSSLELGDSALYFCASTQGAAARDQPQHFGDGTRLSIL.

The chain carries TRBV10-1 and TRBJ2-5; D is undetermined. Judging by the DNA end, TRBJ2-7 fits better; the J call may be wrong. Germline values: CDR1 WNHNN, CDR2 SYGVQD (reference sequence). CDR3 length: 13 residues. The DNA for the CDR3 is TGCGCCAGCAGTGGACCCCCAGGATACGAGCAGTACTTC. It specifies CASSGPPGYEQYF.

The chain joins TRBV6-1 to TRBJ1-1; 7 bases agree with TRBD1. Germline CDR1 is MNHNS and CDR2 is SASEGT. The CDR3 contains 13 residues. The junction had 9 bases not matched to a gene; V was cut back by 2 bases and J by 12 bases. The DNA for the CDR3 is TGTGCCAGCAGTGAACCCCGCCAGGGGGAATCTTTCTTT. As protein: CASSEPRQGESFF.

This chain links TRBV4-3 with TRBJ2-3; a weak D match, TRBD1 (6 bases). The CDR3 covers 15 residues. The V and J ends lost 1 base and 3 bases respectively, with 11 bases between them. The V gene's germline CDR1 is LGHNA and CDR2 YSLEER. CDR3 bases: TGCGCCAGCAGCCAAGCTCCGAGGGGGACAGATACGCAGTATTTT. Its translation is CASSQAPRGTDTQYF.

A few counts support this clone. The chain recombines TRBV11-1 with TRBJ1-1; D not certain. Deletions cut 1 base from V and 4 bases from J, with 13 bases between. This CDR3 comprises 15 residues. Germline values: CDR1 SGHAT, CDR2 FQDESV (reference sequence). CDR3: CASSLEAGRSTEAFF. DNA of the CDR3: TGTGCCAGCAGCTTAGAGGCGGGGAGGAGCACTGAAGCTTTCTTT.

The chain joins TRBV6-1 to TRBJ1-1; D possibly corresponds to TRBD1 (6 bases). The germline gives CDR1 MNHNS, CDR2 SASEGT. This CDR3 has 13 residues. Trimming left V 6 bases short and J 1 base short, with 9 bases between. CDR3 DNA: TGTGCCAGCAGAGAGACAGGGAACACTGAAGCTTTCTTT. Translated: CASRETGNTEAFF.